What follows are 11 T cell receptor beta chains derived from one specimen sequenced in a study of Ad26.COV2.S vaccination and SARS-CoV-2 variants. Clones were read by immunoSEQ multiplex PCR, and TCRdb kept only the in-frame ones, dropping some. The repertoire holds a few hundred thousand clones, with about 83% as singletons. The treatment was: 15 to 20 received Ad26.COV2.S at low or high dose, single or two shots; about five received placebo; per-sample allocation not given. The samples date from day 63 after the first vaccine or placebo injection. The sequences come from peripheral blood, collected in a trial of Ad26.COV2.S vaccine versus placebo. These receptors were taken from a person aged 18-60 years who received the Ad26.COV2.S COVID-19 vaccine or a placebo.

The chain carries TRBV18 and TRBJ1-4; unclear D gene. CDR1 and CDR2 (germline): KGHSH, LQKENI. Trimming stripped 3 bases from V and 2 bases from J, with 10 bases between. This CDR3 comprises 15 residues. The CDR3 DNA sequence: TGTGCCAGCTCACCTAATCAGGCGACTAATGAAAAACTGTTTTTT. Protein product: CASSPNQATNEKLFF.

The CDR3 is CASSPSPILSGANVLTF. The CDR3, as DNA: TGTGCCAGCAGCCCCTCCCCCATACTATCTGGGGCCAACGTCCTGACTTTC. The gene calls are TRBV7-2 and TRBJ2-6, with D hard to call. In germline, CDR1 is SGHTA, CDR2 FQGNSA. The CDR3 is made up of 17 amino acids. With 5 bases removed from V and 1 base from J, the gap between germline ends came to 15 bases.

The rearrangement uses TRBV6-5 and TRBJ2-7; no definite D call. The CDR3 spans 14 residues. Germline V gene sequence: CDR1 MNHEY, CDR2 SVGAGI. With 2 bases removed from V and 2 bases from J, the gap between germline ends came to 10 bases. The CDR3 DNA reads as TGTGCCAGCAGTTACGTACCTTTTGCCTACGAGCAGTACTTC. Translating it yields CASSYVPFAYEQYF.

The V call is TRBV7-2, the J call TRBJ1-2, with 7 bases lining up with TRBD1. Germline values: CDR1 SGHTA, CDR2 FQGNSA. CDR3 size: 15 residues. Trimming removed 6 bases from V and 5 bases from J; junction bases left unmatched: 12. The CDR3 sequence is CASRPGTASIYGYTF. CDR3 DNA sequence: TGTGCCAGCAGACCTGGGACAGCCAGCATTTATGGCTACACCTTC.

The rearrangement joins TRBV25-1 to TRBJ1-5; TRBD1 aligns across 7 bases. The CDR3 is 16 amino acids. The germline V gene has CDR1 MGHDK and CDR2 SYGVNS. The V gene end was trimmed by 4 bases and the J gene end by 7 bases; junction bases not matched to a gene: 13. CDR3 in amino acids: CASSGGGQIAGQPQHF. As DNA, the CDR3 is TGTGCCAGCAGTGGGGGGGGACAGATAGCGGGACAGCCCCAGCATTTT.

The chain links TRBV6-2 or TRBV6-3 to TRBJ1-5; TRBD1 might be the D (6 bases). The V gene's germline CDR1 is MNHEY and CDR2 SVGEGT. The CDR3 is 19 amino acids. The V end was cut by 8 bases, the J end by 2 bases, with 28 bases between. CDR3 nucleotides: TGTGCCAGCGGCCGGTCCCCTACCAGGGGAGGTTGGGGCAATCAGCCCCAGCATTTT. This sequence encodes CASGRSPTRGGWGNQPQHF.

The rearrangement uses TRBV7-2 and TRBJ1-5; weak D call: TRBD1 (6 bases). Deletions cut 5 bases from V and 4 bases from J, with 15 bases between. CDR1 is SGHTA, CDR2 FQGNSA, per germline. The CDR3 totals 15 residues. Here the CDR3 reads CASSRYGGANQPQHF. The CDR3 DNA sequence: TGTGCCAGCAGCAGATACGGGGGCGCAAATCAGCCCCAGCATTTT.

V is TRBV5-1 and J is TRBJ2-1, with TRBD1 as a possible D gene (5 bases). CDR3 length: 13 residues. The V gene's germline CDR1 is SGHRS and CDR2 YFSETQ. The V and J ends lost 1 base and 5 bases respectively, with 7 bases between them. Here the CDR3 reads CASSLTRDNEQFF. The DNA of the CDR3 is TGCGCCAGCAGCTTGACCAGGGACAATGAGCAGTTCTTC.

This sequence joins TRBV30 and TRBJ2-3; the match to TRBD1 covers 9 bases. The CDR3 runs 13 residues. Germline loops: CDR1 GTSNPN, CDR2 SVGIG (reference sequence). V dropped 4 bases and J dropped 5; count of bases not matched to a gene: 4. CDR3 DNA: TGTGCCTGGAACCCGGGACAGGGAGATACGCAGTATTTT. Its protein product is CAWNPGQGDTQYF.

The V call is TRBV12-3 or TRBV12-4, the J call TRBJ2-4; no firm D call. The CDR3 loop spans 13 amino acids. The V end lost 8 bases, the J end lost 0 bases, and 8 bases lay between the germline ends. CDR3 residues: CASGYLAKNIQYF. The DNA of the CDR3 is TGTGCCAGCGGTTATCTAGCCAAAAACATTCAGTACTTC.

This sequence joins TRBV19 and TRBJ2-1, with TRBD2 matching 10 bases. This CDR3 is built from 15 residues. J lost 4 bases, V lost 9 bases, and 9 bases had no gene match. Looked up from germline, CDR1 is LNHDA and CDR2 is SQIVND (reference sequence). The CDR3 sequence is CASHAGLAVYNEQFF. Written as DNA, the CDR3 is TGTGCCAGCCACGCTGGACTAGCGGTGTACAATGAGCAGTTCTTC.